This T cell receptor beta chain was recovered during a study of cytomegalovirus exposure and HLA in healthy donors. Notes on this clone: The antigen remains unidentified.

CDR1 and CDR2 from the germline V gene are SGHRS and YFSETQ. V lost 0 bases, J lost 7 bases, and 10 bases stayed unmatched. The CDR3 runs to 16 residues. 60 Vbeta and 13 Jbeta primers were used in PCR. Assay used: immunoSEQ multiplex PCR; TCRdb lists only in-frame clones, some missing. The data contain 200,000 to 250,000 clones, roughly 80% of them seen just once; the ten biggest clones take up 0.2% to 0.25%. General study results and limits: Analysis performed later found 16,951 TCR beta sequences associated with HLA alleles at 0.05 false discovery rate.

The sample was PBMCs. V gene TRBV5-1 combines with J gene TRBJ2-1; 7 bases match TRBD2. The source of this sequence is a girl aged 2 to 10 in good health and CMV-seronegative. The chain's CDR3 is CASSLDGGFVSNEQFF. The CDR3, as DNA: TGCGCCAGCAGCTTGGACGGGGGGTTTGTGTCGAATGAGCAGTTCTTC.